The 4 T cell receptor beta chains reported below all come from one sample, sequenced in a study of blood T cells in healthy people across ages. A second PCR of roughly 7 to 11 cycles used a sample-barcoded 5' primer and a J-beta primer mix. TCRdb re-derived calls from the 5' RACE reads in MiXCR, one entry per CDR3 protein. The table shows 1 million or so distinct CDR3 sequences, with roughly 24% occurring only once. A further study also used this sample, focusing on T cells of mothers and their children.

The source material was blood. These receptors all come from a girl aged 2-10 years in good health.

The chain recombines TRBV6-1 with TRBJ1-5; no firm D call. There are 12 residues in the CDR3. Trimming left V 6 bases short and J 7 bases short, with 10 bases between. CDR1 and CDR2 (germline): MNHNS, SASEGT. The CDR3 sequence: CASSRFRQPQHF. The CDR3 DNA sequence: TGTGCCAGCAGCAGGTTCAGGCAGCCCCAGCATTTT.

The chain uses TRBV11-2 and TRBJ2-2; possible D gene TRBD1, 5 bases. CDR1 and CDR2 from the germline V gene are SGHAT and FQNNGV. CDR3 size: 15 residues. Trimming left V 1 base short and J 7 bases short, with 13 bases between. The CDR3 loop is CASSLVAGLDGELFF. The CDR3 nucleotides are TGTGCCAGCAGCTTAGTAGCAGGGTTGGACGGGGAGCTGTTTTTT.

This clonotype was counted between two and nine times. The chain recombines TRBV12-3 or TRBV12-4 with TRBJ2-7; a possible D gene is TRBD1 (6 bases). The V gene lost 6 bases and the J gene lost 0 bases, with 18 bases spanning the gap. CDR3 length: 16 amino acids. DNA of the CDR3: TGTGCCAGCAGCCCAAGGGGGACGGGCAGCTCCTACGAGCAGTACTTC. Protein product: CASSPRGTGSSYEQYF.

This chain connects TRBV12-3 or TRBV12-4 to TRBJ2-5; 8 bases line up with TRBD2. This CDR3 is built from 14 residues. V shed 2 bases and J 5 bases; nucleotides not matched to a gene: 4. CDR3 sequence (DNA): TGTGCCAGCAGTTTATTTCGGGAGGGGGAGACCCAGTACTTC. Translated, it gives CASSLFREGETQYF.